This TCR beta chain was documented in a study of blood T cells in healthy people across ages. This clonotype has a handful of counts. CDR1 and CDR2 from the germline V gene are MNHNS and SASEGT. The V end lost 7 bases, the J end lost 1 base, and 8 bases lay between the germline ends. The CDR3 is 13 residues long. The use of a sample-barcoded 5' primer and a J-beta primer mix characterized a second PCR of 7 to 11 cycles. Via MiXCR, TCRdb re-called the 5' RACE reads, giving one row per CDR3 protein. Here the sample spans about 1.6 million distinct CDR3 sequences, 30% to 35% being singletons. The TCR originated in a woman aged 25 to 39 in good health. This chain connects TRBV6-1 to TRBJ2-1; no clear D gene. Sequenced input: blood. The CDR3 is CASIRVSYNEQFF. CDR3 bases: TGTGCCAGCATCCGCGTTTCCTACAATGAGCAGTTCTTC.